This TCR beta chain was captured by sequencing in a study of T cells in Graves' hyperthyroidism and ophthalmopathy. General study findings and limits: Ophthalmopathy, as predicted by the model, came a median 6.5 months after the prediction. Most expanded thyroid clonotypes above 0.001 also appeared in blood.

These patients, aged 18 to 65, had recently diagnosed hyperthyroidism lasting under 2 months. This clonotype was counted many times. The antigen remains unidentified. This CDR3 comprises 15 residues. Trimming pared 2 bases from V and 1 base from J, leaving 12 bases between. The germline V gene has CDR1 DFQATT and CDR2 SNEGSKA (reference sequence). Amplified TCR beta CDR3 regions came from RNA transcripts. The study used the HTBI primer set for a first-round RT-PCR of the TCR CDR3. TCRdb recomputed calls from the multiplex PCR reads with MiXCR, one row per CDR3 protein. The sample has about 770,000 distinct CDR3 sequences, around 20% seen once.

The clonotype was recovered from a woman between 45 and 65 years old with Graves' hyperthyroidism that later progressed to Graves' ophthalmopathy. Sequencing used blood. The chain employs TRBV20-1 and TRBJ2-1; D may be TRBD1 or TRBD2 (5 bases each). In DNA form, the CDR3 reads TGCAGTGCTAGACACCTCAGGGAGTCCTACAATGAGCAGTTCTTC. This translates into CSARHLRESYNEQFF.